Here is one T cell receptor beta chain with its context. Source study methods: The assay estimated nucleated cells by amplifying reference gene primers. TCRdb keeps only in-frame clones here, not all; method: immunoSEQ multiplex PCR. The V and J calls and clone size come from that table; D and trimming were worked out from the DNA. The table records over 120,000 clones, approximately 90% of them present only once. This entry is derived from a study of blood T cell repertoires in COVID-19. Study summary: PBMCs, B-cell-depleted T cells, or T cells were the source of the cDNA or gDNA that made up the material.

CDR1 and CDR2 from the germline V gene are SGHDN and FVKESK. The germline V and J ends were trimmed by 2 bases and 3 bases, with 14 bases remaining between them. The CDR3 contains 16 residues. This sequence originates from a man in his fifties or sixties with active or convalescent COVID-19. The chain carries TRBV14 and TRBJ2-1; D is possibly TRBD1 (6 bases). Input material: peripheral blood. CDR3 sequence: CASSQRPGVIYNEQFF. The DNA for the CDR3 is TGTGCCAGCAGCCAACGCCCAGGGGTTATCTACAATGAGCAGTTCTTC. Full variable domain (missing parts from reference TRBV14 and TRBJ2-1): EAGVTQFPSHSVIEKGQTVTLRCDPISGHDNLYWYRRVMGKEIKFLLHFVKESKQDESGMPNNRFLAERTGGTYSTLKVQPAELEDSGVYFCASSQRPGVIYNEQFFGPGTRLTVL.